The TCR beta chain described here comes from a study of T cell responses to AZD1222 COVID-19 vaccine. Study-level information: Combined were second doses at about 4 or about 12 weeks. Study-level results: Regions 160-218 and 743-854 held dominance among vaccine-associated CD4 TCRs, which spanned spike. Rises in breadth and depth of Spike-specific TCRs came after two AZD1222 doses. Reports indicate that nearly half of spike-specific TCRs are directed at unmutated variant regions.

Generated by immunoSEQ multiplex PCR, the TCRdb table keeps only in-frame clones and is missing some. The table has roughly 180,000 clones, almost 95% seen once. This clone has just one count. Its antigen is as yet unknown. The CDR3 totals 15 residues. Trimming took off 3 bases at V and 0 bases at J, with 10 bases between the two ends. Germline loops: CDR1 MNHEY, CDR2 SMNVEV (reference sequence). The sequencing used peripheral blood, collected on day 0 of AZD1222 vaccination. This clonotype was sampled from an adult in good health. The J gene is TRBJ2-3, the V gene TRBV27; tentative D call: TRBD1 (5 bases). CDR3 residues: CASSLWQGSTDTQYF. The DNA for the CDR3 is TGTGCCAGCAGTTTGTGGCAGGGAAGCACAGATACGCAGTATTTT.